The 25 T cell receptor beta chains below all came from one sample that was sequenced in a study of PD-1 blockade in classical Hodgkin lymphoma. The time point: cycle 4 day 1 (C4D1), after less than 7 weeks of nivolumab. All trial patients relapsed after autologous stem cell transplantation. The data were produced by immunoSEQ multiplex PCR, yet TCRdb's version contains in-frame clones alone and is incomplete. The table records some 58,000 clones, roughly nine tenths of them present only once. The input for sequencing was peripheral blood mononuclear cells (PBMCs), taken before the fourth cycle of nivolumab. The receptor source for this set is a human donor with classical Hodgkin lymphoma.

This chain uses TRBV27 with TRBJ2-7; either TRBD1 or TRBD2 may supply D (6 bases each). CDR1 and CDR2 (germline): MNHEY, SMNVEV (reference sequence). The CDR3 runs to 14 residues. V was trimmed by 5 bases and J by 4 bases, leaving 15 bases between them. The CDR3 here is CASSPKGGTYEQYF. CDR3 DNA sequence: TGTGCCAGCAGTCCTAAGGGGGGAACTTACGAGCAGTACTTC.

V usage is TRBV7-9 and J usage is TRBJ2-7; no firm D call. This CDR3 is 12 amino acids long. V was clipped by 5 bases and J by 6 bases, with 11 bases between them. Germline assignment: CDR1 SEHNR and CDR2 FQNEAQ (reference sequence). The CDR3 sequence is CASSPDIPEQYF. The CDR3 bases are TGTGCCAGCAGCCCTGACATCCCCGAGCAGTACTTC. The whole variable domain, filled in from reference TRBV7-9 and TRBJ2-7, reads DTGVSQNPRHKITKRGQNVTFRCDPISEHNRLYWYRQTLGQGPEFLTYFQNEAQLEKSRLLSDRFSAERPKGSFSTLEIQRTEQGDSAMYLCASSPDIPEQYFGPGTRLTVT.

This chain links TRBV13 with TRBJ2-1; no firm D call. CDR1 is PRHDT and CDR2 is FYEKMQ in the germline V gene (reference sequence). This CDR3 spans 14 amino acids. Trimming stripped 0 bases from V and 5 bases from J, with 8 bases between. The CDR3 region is CASSLGGGNNEQFF. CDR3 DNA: TGTGCCAGCAGCTTAGGGGGCGGCAACAATGAGCAGTTCTTC.

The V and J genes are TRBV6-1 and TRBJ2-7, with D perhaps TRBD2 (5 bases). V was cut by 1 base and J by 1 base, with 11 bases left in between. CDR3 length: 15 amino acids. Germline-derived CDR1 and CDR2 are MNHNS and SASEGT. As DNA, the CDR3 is TGTGCCAGCAGTGAAGAGGACTTCCCGTCCTACGAGCAGTACTTC. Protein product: CASSEEDFPSYEQYF.

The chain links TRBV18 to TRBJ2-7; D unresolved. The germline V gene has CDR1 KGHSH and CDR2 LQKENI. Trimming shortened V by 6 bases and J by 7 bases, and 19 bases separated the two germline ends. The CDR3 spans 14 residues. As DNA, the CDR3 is TGTGCCAGCTCTTCGACGGAATCCAGGTGGGAGCAGTACTTC. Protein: CASSSTESRWEQYF.

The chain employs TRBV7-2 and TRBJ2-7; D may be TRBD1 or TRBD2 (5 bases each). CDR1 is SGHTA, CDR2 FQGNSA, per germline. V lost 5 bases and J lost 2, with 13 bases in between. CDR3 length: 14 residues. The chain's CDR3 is CASSLGTAAYEQYF. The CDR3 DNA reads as TGTGCCAGCAGCCTAGGGACGGCCGCCTACGAGCAGTACTTC.

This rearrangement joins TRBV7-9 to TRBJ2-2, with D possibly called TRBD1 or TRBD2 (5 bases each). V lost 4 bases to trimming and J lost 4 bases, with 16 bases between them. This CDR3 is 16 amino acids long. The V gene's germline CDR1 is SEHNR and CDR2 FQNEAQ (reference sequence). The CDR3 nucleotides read TGTGCCAGCAGCTCGAACGGGGCTCTACCCACCGGGGAGCTGTTTTTT. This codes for CASSSNGALPTGELFF.

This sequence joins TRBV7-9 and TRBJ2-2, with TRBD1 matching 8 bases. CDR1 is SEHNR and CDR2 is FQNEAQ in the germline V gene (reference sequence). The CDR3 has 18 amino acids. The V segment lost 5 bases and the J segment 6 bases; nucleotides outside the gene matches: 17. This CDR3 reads CASSHPRQGSKSPGELFF. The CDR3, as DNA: TGTGCCAGCAGCCACCCTCGACAGGGGTCGAAATCACCCGGGGAGCTGTTTTTT. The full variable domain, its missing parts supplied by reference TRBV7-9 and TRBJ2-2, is DTGVSQNPRHKITKRGQNVTFRCDPISEHNRLYWYRQTLGQGPEFLTYFQNEAQLEKSRLLSDRFSAERPKGSFSTLEIQRTEQGDSAMYLCASSHPRQGSKSPGELFFGEGSRLTVL.

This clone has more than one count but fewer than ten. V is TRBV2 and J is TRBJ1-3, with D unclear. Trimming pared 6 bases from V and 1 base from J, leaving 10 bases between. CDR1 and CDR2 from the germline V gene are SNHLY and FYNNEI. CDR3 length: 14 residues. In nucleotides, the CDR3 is TGTGCCAGCAGAGCAATAGGTTCTGGAAACACCATATATTTT. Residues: CASRAIGSGNTIYF.

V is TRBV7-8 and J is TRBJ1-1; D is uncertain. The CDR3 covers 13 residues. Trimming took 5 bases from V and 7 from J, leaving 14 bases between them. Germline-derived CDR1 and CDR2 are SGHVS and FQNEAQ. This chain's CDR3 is CASSPPGSDEAFF. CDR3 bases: TGTGCCAGCAGCCCCCCAGGATCGGATGAAGCTTTCTTT.

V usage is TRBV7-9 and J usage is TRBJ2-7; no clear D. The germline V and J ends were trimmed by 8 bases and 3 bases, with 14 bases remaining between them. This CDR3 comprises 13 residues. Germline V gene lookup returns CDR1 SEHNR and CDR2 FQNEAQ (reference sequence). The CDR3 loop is CASEPGLGYEQYF. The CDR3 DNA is TGTGCCAGCGAACCCGGTCTAGGCTACGAGCAGTACTTC.

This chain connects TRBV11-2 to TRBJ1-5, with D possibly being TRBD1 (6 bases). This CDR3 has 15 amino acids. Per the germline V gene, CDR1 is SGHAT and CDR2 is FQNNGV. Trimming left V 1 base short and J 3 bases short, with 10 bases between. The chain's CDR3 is CASSLGTASNQPQHF. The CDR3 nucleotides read TGTGCCAGCAGCTTAGGGACAGCGTCCAATCAGCCCCAGCATTTT.

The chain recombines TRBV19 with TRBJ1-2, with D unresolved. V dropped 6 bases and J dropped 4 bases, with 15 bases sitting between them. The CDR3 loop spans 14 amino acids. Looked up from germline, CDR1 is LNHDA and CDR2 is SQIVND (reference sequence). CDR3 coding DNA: TGTGCCAGTAGACCAGCCCAGGTTTCCTATGGCTACACCTTC. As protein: CASRPAQVSYGYTF.

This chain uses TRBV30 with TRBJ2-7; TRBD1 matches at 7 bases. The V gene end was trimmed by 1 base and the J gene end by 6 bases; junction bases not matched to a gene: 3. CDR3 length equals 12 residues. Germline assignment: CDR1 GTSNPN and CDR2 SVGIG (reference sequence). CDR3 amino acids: CAWSEGATEQYF. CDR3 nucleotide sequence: TGTGCCTGGAGTGAGGGGGCGACCGAGCAGTACTTC.

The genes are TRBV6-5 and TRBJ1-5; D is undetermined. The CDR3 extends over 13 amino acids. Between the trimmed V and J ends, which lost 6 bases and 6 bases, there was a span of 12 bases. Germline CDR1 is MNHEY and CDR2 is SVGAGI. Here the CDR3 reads CASRRGNAQPQHF. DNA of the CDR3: TGTGCCAGCAGGAGAGGGAATGCTCAGCCCCAGCATTTT.

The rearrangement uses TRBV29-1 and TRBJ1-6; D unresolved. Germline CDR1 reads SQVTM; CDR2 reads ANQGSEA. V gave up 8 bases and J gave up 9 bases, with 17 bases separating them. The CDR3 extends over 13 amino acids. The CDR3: CSYRSTEGSPLHF. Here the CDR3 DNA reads TGCAGCTACCGTTCAACAGAGGGTTCACCCCTCCACTTT.

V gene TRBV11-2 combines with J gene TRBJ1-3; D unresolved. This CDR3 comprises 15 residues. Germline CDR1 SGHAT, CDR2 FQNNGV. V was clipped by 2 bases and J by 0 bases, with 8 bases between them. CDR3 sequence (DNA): TGTGCCAGCAGCTTAAGTGTTTACTCTGGAAACACCATATATTTT. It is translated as CASSLSVYSGNTIYF.

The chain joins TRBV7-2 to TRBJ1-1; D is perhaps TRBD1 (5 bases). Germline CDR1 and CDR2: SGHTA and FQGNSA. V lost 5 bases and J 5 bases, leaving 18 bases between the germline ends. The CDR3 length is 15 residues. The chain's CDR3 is CASSPYKTAGTEAFF. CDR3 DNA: TGTGCCAGCAGCCCCTACAAGACAGCGGGAACTGAAGCTTTCTTT.

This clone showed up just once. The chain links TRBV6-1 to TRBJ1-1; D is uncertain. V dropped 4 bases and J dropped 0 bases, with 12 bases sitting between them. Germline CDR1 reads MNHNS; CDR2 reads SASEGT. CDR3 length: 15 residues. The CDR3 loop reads CASSVSGSLNTEAFF. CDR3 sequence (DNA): TGTGCCAGCAGTGTCTCGGGGAGTTTGAACACTGAAGCTTTCTTT.

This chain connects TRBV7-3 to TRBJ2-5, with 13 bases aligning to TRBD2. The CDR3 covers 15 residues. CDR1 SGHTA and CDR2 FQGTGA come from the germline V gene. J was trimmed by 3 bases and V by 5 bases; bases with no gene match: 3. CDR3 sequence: CASSPGTSGEETQYF. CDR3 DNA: TGTGCCAGCAGCCCCGGGACTAGCGGGGAAGAGACCCAGTACTTC.

This CDR3 is CASREGQDYGYTF. DNA for the CDR3: TGTGCCAGTAGAGAGGGGCAGGACTATGGCTACACCTTC. The chain carries TRBV19 and TRBJ1-2; D may be TRBD1 (5 bases). V was pared by 6 bases and J by 3 bases, with 11 bases between. This CDR3 is built from 13 residues. Germline V lookup: CDR1 LNHDA, CDR2 SQIVND (reference sequence).

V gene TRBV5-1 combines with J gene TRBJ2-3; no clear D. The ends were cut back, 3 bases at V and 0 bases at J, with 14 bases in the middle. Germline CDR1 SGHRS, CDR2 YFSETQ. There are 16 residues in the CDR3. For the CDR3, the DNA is TGCGCCAGCAGCTCGAACGGGCCCACTAGCACAGATACGCAGTATTTT. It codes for CASSSNGPTSTDTQYF.

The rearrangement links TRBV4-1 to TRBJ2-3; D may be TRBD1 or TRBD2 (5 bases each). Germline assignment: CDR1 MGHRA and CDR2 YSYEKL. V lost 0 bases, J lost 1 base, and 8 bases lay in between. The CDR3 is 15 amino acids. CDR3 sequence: CASSQDGGRTDTQYF. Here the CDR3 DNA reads TGCGCCAGCAGCCAAGATGGGGGTCGCACAGATACGCAGTATTTT.

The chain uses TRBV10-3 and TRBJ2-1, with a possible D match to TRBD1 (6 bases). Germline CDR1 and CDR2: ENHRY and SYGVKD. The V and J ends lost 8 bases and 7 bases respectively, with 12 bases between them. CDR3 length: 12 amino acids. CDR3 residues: CAIGPGQNEQFF. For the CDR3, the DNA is TGTGCCATCGGGCCTGGACAGAATGAGCAGTTCTTC.

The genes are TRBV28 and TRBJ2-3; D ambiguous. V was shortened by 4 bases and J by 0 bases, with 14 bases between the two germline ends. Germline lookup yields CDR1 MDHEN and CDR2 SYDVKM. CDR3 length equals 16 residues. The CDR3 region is CASSYTSSSSTDTQYF. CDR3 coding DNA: TGTGCCAGCAGTTATACCTCCTCGTCTAGCACAGATACGCAGTATTTT.